The entry that follows covers one T cell receptor beta chain sequence. The protocol was immunoSEQ multiplex PCR, while the TCRdb copy is restricted to in-frame clones and leaves out a portion. The table includes fewer than 250,000 clones, around nine tenths detected once. The V gene's germline CDR1 is SGHVS and CDR2 FNYEAQ. CDR3 size: 14 residues. The V end was cut by 2 bases, the J end by 0 bases, with 4 bases between. The sample originates from a study of blood T cell repertoires in COVID-19. The receptor was derived from a woman under 40 who had been exposed to COVID-19. V and J are TRBV7-6 and TRBJ2-2; D not resolved. Sequenced: PBMCs or T cells enriched from blood (not recorded which). Here the CDR3 DNA reads TGTGCCAGCAGCTTAAATACGAACACCGGGGAGCTGTTTTTT. It codes for CASSLNTNTGELFF.